Listed here are 3 T cell receptor beta chains from one sample, sequenced in a study of radiotherapy plus CTLA-4 blockade in lung cancer. Profiled with immunoSEQ multiplex PCR; TCRdb holds only in-frame clones, not every one. The sample gives about 60,000 clones, 75% to 85% of which show up once; roughly 4% is in the top ten. The sequenced sample was peripheral blood, obtained from a patient treated with radiotherapy plus ipilimumab. The source of these receptors is a human donor with non-small cell lung cancer who had a partial response to radiotherapy plus ipilimumab.

J is TRBJ2-5 and V is TRBV9; D possibly corresponds to TRBD2 (6 bases). The CDR3 covers 15 residues. Looked up from germline, CDR1 is SGDLS and CDR2 is YYNGEE. Trimming took off 0 bases at V and 4 bases at J, with 13 bases between the two ends. CDR3 nucleotide sequence: TGTGCCAGCAGCGTAGATGCGGGACGGATAGAGACCCAGTACTTC. Protein sequence: CASSVDAGRIETQYF.

The genes are TRBV5-1 and TRBJ1-3; the D is unclear. The CDR3 runs 12 residues. Germline V gene sequence: CDR1 SGHRS, CDR2 YFSETQ. The ends were cut back, 4 bases at V and 4 bases at J, with 6 bases in the middle. The chain's CDR3 is CASSPEGNTIYF. In DNA form, the CDR3 reads TGCGCCAGCAGCCCGGAGGGAAACACCATATATTTT.

Worth noting for this clone: The sample contains more than one DNA sequence encoding this CDR3. The chain combines TRBV19 with TRBJ1-1; 7 bases map to TRBD1. J gave up 0 bases and V 3 bases, and 1 base lay outside the gene matches. The germline gives CDR1 LNHDA, CDR2 SQIVND (reference sequence). This CDR3 has 14 residues. Written as DNA, the CDR3 is TGTGCCAGTAGTATCGGACAGGTGAACACTGAAGCTTTCTTT. Amino acid sequence: CASSIGQVNTEAFF. The full variable domain, rest sourced from reference TRBV19 and TRBJ1-1, is DGGITQSPKYLFRKEGQNVTLSCEQNLNHDAMYWYRQDPGQGLRLIYYSQIVNDFQKGDIAEGYSVSREKKESFPLTVTSAQKNPTAFYLCASSIGQVNTEAFFGQGTRLTVV.